This T cell receptor (beta chain) was documented in a study of shared clonotypes between healthy human individuals. TCRdb keeps only in-frame clones here, not all; method: immunoSEQ multiplex PCR. The repertoire has millions of clones, more than 85% of them found once; the top ten carry 0.35% to 0.45%. Study-wide results and limits: The study drew on few donors, limiting represented genetic and exposure-history diversity.

Comment on this clone: Its antigen is unknown.

Germline trimming cut 5 bases from V and 4 bases from J; bases unmatched to any gene: 12. The CDR3 totals 16 residues. Per the germline V gene, CDR1 is SGHTA and CDR2 is FQGNSA. Recent vaccinations or acute infections were absent in the healthy HIV-negative adult donors. The specimen was naive CD4+ T cells from PBMCs. Subset defined: CD45RA+ positively selected. This receptor was obtained from a man aged 18 to 29 in good health. Some clones in this sample may be carry-over from other donors' samples. V and J are TRBV7-2 and TRBJ1-1; 8 bases map to TRBD1. The CDR3 region is CASSPTPQTGGTEAFF. The CDR3 bases are TGTGCCAGCAGCCCGACCCCACAAACAGGGGGCACTGAAGCTTTCTTT.